The 3 T cell receptor beta chains in this list originate from one sample, sequenced in a study of blood T cell repertoires in COVID-19. Sequenced by immunoSEQ multiplex PCR; TCRdb stores in-frame clones only, minus some. The table records some 170,000 clones, roughly nine tenths of them present only once. The specimen sequenced was peripheral blood. These receptors were obtained from a man in his fifties or sixties with active or convalescent COVID-19.

This chain uses TRBV4-2 with TRBJ2-3, with a possible D match to TRBD2 (5 bases). Germline V gene data show CDR1 as LGHNA and CDR2 as YNFKEQ. The V end lost 0 bases, the J end lost 6 bases, and 13 bases lay between the germline ends. This CDR3 is built from 15 residues. The CDR3 sequence is CASSQEGERRDTQYF. In DNA, the CDR3 is TGTGCCAGCAGCCAAGAGGGAGAACGTAGGGATACGCAGTATTTT.

The chain is built from TRBV5-6 and TRBJ1-1, with 8 bases identical to TRBD1. CDR1 SGHDT and CDR2 YYEEEE come from the germline V gene. There are 13 residues in the CDR3. V dropped 3 bases and J dropped 6; count of bases not matched to a gene: 4. The CDR3 spells CASSYDRGAEAFF. CDR3 coding DNA: TGTGCCAGCAGCTACGACAGGGGCGCTGAAGCTTTCTTT.

As DNA, the CDR3 is TGTGCCAGCAGCTTGCCAGGGATTGATTATGGCTACACCTTC. Translating gives CASSLPGIDYGYTF. The chain recombines TRBV5-6 with TRBJ1-2, with a tentative D call TRBD1 (5 bases). Trimming cost V 1 base and J 5 bases, with 12 bases left between them. This CDR3 has 14 amino acids. Germline V gene data show CDR1 as SGHDT and CDR2 as YYEEEE.